A selection of T cell receptor beta chains follows, all from one sample in a study of regulatory T cells in long-lasting Graves disease. TCRdb re-derived calls from the multiplex PCR reads in MiXCR, one entry per CDR3 protein. This table holds under 700,000 distinct CDR3 sequences, 15% to 20% found once. A further study also used this sample, focusing on T cells in Graves' hyperthyroidism and ophthalmopathy.

The source material was peripheral blood mononuclear cells (PBMCs), sampled at new diagnosis, from a patient treated with antithyroid drugs. Receptor source: a woman aged 35-60 years with Graves disease. Both conserved end residues are part of each CDR3. The D gene is left open where the match is weak. Size is omitted from some rows. Given values are once, few, many or a class for expanded clones.

TRBV7-6	13	many	.	TRBJ2-3	TGTGCCAGCAGCCAACAATATCCAGATACGCAGTATTTT	CASSQQYPDTQYF
TRBV11-2	15	many	.	TRBJ2-7	TGTGCCAGCAGCTTAGATTACGAGAGGACCTACGAGCAGTACTTC	CASSLDYERTYEQYF
TRBV6-2/TRBV6-3	14	.	.	TRBJ2-5	TGTGCCAGCAGTCACTCGGACAGTCAAGAGACCCAGTACTTC	CASSHSDSQETQYF
TRBV19	12	.	TRBD2	TRBJ2-3	TGTGCCAGTACTAGCGGGGCAGATACGCAGTATTTT	CASTSGADTQYF
TRBV9	13	.	.	TRBJ1-1	TGTGCCAGCAGCGTCGCCAGGGATACTGAAGCTTTCTTT	CASSVARDTEAFF
TRBV2	13	few	.	TRBJ2-7	TGTGCCAGCAGTGAAGAGGGGCAGCTACAGCAGTACTTC	CASSEEGQLQQYF
TRBV3-1	19	.	.	TRBJ1-6	TGTGCCAGCAGCCAGACAGGACTAACTTGGGGGGCAAGGAATTCACCCCTCCACTTT	CASSQTGLTWGARNSPLHF
TRBV12-3/TRBV12-4	15	many	.	TRBJ2-3	TGTGCCAGCAGTTTGGGGGCAGGAAGCTCAGATACGCAGTATTTT	CASSLGAGSSDTQYF
TRBV29-1	15	few	.	TRBJ2-3	TGCAGCGCCGGACTACAGCCACCCACCGCCGGTACGCAGTATTTT	CSAGLQPPTAGTQYF
TRBV18	15	many	.	TRBJ1-5	TGTGCCAGCTCACTGGGACACGCCAGCAATCAGCCCCAGCATTTT	CASSLGHASNQPQHF
TRBV3-1	16	many	.	TRBJ2-3	TGTGCCAGCAGCGACACGCGGCGGGGGCTCACAGATACGCAGTATTTT	CASSDTRRGLTDTQYF
TRBV5-1	15	few	TRBD1	TRBJ1-1	TGCGCCAGCAGCTTGGCGGGACAGTTGAACACTGAAGCTTTCTTT	CASSLAGQLNTEAFF
TRBV27	14	few	.	TRBJ1-5	TGTGCCAGCAGTTTACGAGCAGGGCATCAGCCCCAGCATTTT	CASSLRAGHQPQHF
TRBV25-1	12	few	.	TRBJ2-1	TGTGCCAGTAGAGACAGGATCAATGAGCAGTTCTTC	CASRDRINEQFF
TRBV2	13	many	.	TRBJ1-2	TGTGCCAGCAGGCGGGACACCAACTATGGCTACACCTTC	CASRRDTNYGYTF
TRBV28	15	many	.	TRBJ1-4	TGTGCCAGCAGTTTAGGCGGATCAACTAATGAAAAACTGTTTTTT	CASSLGGSTNEKLFF
TRBV7-8	17	.	TRBD1	TRBJ1-5	TGTGCCAGCAGCGTAGGGACAGGGGGCATGTTCAATCAGCCCCAGCATTTT	CASSVGTGGMFNQPQHF
TRBV7-8	12	.	.	TRBJ2-7	TGTGCCTGCACGGGGAGCTCCTACGAGCAGTACTTC	CACTGSSYEQYF
TRBV7-3	14	.	.	TRBJ1-2	TGTGCCAGCAGCTTCGGGGGGGGGGACTATGGCTACACCTTC	CASSFGGGDYGYTF
TRBV7-8	17	many	TRBD2	TRBJ2-5	TGTGCCAGCAGCTTAGGGGTAACTAGCGGGAGACAAGAGACCCAGTACTTC	CASSLGVTSGRQETQYF
TRBV3-1	13	many	.	TRBJ2-7	TGTGCCAGCAGCCAGCCGGAGACCTACGAGCAGTACTTC	CASSQPETYEQYF
TRBV19	15	few	.	TRBJ1-4	TGTGCCAGTAGTACCGACAGTCTAATGATGGGAAAACTGTTTTTT	CASSTDSLMMGKLFF
TRBV27	15	.	TRBD1	TRBJ2-4	TGTGCCAGCAGTATACAGGGGGCCGCCAAAAACATTCAGTACTTC	CASSIQGAAKNIQYF
TRBV4-1	15	.	TRBD2	TRBJ2-5	TGCGCCAGCAGCCAAAGCGGGGGGGCCGGTGAGACCCAGTACTTC	CASSQSGGAGETQYF
TRBV9	15	few	.	TRBJ2-5	TGTGCCAGCAGCGCCGCGGGGACACCTCAAGAGACCCAGTACTTC	CASSAAGTPQETQYF
TRBV6-1	14	many	.	TRBJ1-5	TGTGCCAGCAGTGAAGCGGCAGTCAATCAGCCCCAGCATTTT	CASSEAAVNQPQHF
TRBV12-5	13	.	.	TRBJ1-2	TGTGCTAGTGGTTTGGTACCACAGGGAGGCTACACCTTC	CASGLVPQGGYTF
TRBV28	18	many	.	TRBJ2-1	TGTGCCAGCAGTCCACTAAGGCTCTTCTGGGCGACAGACAATGAGCAGTTCTTC	CASSPLRLFWATDNEQFF
TRBV5-1	15	.	.	TRBJ2-2	TGCGCCAGCAGCTTAGGGCAGCTTGGCACCGGGGAGCTGTTTTTT	CASSLGQLGTGELFF
TRBV20-1	11	many	.	TRBJ1-2	TGCAGTGCAACACAGGGAGATGGCTACACCTTC	CSATQGDGYTF
TRBV2	15	few	TRBD2	TRBJ2-1	TGTGCCAGCAGCCCGTCGGGGGGTCTCTACAATGAGCAGTTCTTC	CASSPSGGLYNEQFF
TRBV7-8	15	many	TRBD2	TRBJ2-3	TGTGCCAGCAGCTCCATTAGCGGGGGTACAGATACGCAGTATTTT	CASSSISGGTDTQYF
TRBV3-1	15	many	.	TRBJ1-6	TGTGCCAGCAGCCACACAGGATCGAATAATTCACCCCTCCACTTT	CASSHTGSNNSPLHF
TRBV7-9	15	.	TRBD1	TRBJ1-4	TGTGCCAGCAGCCCAGACAGGGGGGCACGAGAAAAACTGTTTTTT	CASSPDRGAREKLFF
TRBV28	19	many	TRBD1	TRBJ1-5	TGTGCCAGCAGTTTTCGGACAGGGCATCGCATGGGGCCTGGTCAGCCCCAGCATTTT	CASSFRTGHRMGPGQPQHF
TRBV5-6	15	many	TRBD1	TRBJ2-7	TGTGCCAGCAGTGCCCCGGGACAGGGCTCCTACGAGCAGTACTTC	CASSAPGQGSYEQYF
TRBV7-9	20	few	TRBD1	TRBJ1-5	TGTGCCAGCAGCTTCACCCGCCCCGGACAGGGGGGACGAGGCAATCAGCCCCAGCATTTT	CASSFTRPGQGGRGNQPQHF
TRBV20-1	13	many	.	TRBJ2-5	TGCAGTGCTAGAGATACATACACACCTACCGGGTACTTC	CSARDTYTPTGYF
TRBV12-3/TRBV12-4	14	.	.	TRBJ1-3	TGTGCCAGCATTCTAGGGGTTACTGGAAACACCATATATTTT	CASILGVTGNTIYF
TRBV2	16	many	.	TRBJ2-3	TGTGCCAGCAATGCGGGGGCAGGGGGAAACACAGATACGCAGTATTTT	CASNAGAGGNTDTQYF
TRBV3-1	15	few	TRBD2	TRBJ2-3	TGTGCCAGCAGCCGGGGACTAGCGAGCACAGATACGCAGTATTTT	CASSRGLASTDTQYF
TRBV20-1	15	once	.	TRBJ1-1	TGCAGTGCTAGAGATGGTAAGGGGAGAGGCACTGAAGCTTTCTTT	CSARDGKGRGTEAFF
TRBV12-3/TRBV12-4	15	.	.	TRBJ1-6	TGTGCCAGCAGCTTCCTTCTGAGGGCCGATTCACCCCTCCACTTT	CASSFLLRADSPLHF
TRBV28	16	many	.	TRBJ2-1	TGTGCCAGCGCCAATTCAGGTTCGAGCTCCTACAATGAGCAGTTCTTC	CASANSGSSSYNEQFF
TRBV6-1	17	.	TRBD1	TRBJ1-5	TGTGCCAGCAGTGGTTACAGGGGGCGAACGATCGGTCAGCCCCAGCATTTT	CASSGYRGRTIGQPQHF
TRBV15	16	many	TRBD2	TRBJ2-1	TGTGCCACCAGCAGAGTGGTAGCGGGGGGTGGCAATGAGCAGTTCTTC	CATSRVVAGGGNEQFF
TRBV28	17	many	.	TRBJ2-1	TGTGCCAGCAGTCAGACCCTAAGCCTTGGCTCCTACAATGAGCAGTTCTTC	CASSQTLSLGSYNEQFF
TRBV3-1	12	many	.	TRBJ1-6	TGTGCCAGCAGCCAGGGGGACGGACCCCTCCACTTT	CASSQGDGPLHF
TRBV12-3/TRBV12-4	14	many	.	TRBJ1-1	TGTGCCAGCAGTTTAGCGGTGTTTTCGGCTGAAGCTTTCTTT	CASSLAVFSAEAFF
TRBV2	13	.	.	TRBJ1-2	TGTGCCAGCAAAGGGGGGGTAGGCTATGGCTACACCTTC	CASKGGVGYGYTF
TRBV6-1	14	.	.	TRBJ2-4	TGTGCCAGCAGGGGGGCAGGGGCCAAAAACATTCAGTACTTC	CASRGAGAKNIQYF
TRBV9	14	.	TRBD1	TRBJ1-4	TGTGCCAGCAGCGTGGGACAGGGGTCTGAAAAACTGTTTTTT	CASSVGQGSEKLFF
TRBV12-3/TRBV12-4	14	many	.	TRBJ2-7	TGTGCCAGCAGGGGCGGGACACCCTATGACGAGCAGTACTTC	CASRGGTPYDEQYF
TRBV4-1	16	few	.	TRBJ1-5	TGCGCCAGCAGCCACAAGGACTCCCCGAGCAATCAGCCCCAGCATTTT	CASSHKDSPSNQPQHF
TRBV20-1	13	few	TRBD2	TRBJ2-3	TGCAGTCCCAAGCGGGGGGGCGTTGATACGCAGTATTTT	CSPKRGGVDTQYF
TRBV12-3/TRBV12-4	17	many	TRBD2	TRBJ2-3	TGTGCCAGCAGTCTCGGGCGTCTAGCGGGGGGGCCAGATACGCAGTATTTT	CASSLGRLAGGPDTQYF